This TCR beta chain was obtained from a study of blood T cells in healthy people across ages. The V segment lost 3 bases and the J segment 7 bases; nucleotides outside the gene matches: 3. Germline V gene sequence: CDR1 MNHEY, CDR2 SMNVEV (reference sequence). The CDR3 loop spans 14 amino acids. Each donor supplied approximately 10 milliliters of peripheral blood. Whenever a sample was processed, at least 7 million PBMCs were isolated. The use of a sample-barcoded 5' primer and a J-beta primer mix characterized a second PCR of roughly 6 to 11 cycles. TCRdb re-called the 5' RACE reads through MiXCR, storing one row per CDR3 protein. This sample has roughly 1,500,000 distinct CDR3 sequences, with 42% found just once.

This chain uses TRBV27 with TRBJ1-2, with TRBD1 matching 12 bases. The receptor was derived from a young woman in good health. The sequenced material came from blood. This CDR3 is CASSLGQGAFGYTF. The CDR3 bases are TGTGCCAGCAGTTTGGGACAGGGGGCGTTTGGCTACACCTTC.